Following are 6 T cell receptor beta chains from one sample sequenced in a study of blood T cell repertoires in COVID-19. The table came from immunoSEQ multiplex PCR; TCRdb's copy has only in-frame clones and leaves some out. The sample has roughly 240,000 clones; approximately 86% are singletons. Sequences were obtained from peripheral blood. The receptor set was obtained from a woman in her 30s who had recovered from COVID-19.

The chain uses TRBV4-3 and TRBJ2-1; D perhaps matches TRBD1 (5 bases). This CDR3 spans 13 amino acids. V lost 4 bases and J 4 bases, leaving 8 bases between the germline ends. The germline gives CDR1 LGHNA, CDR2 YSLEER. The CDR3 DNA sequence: TGCGCCAGCAGCCCTGGGGCGTACAATGAGCAGTTCTTC. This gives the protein CASSPGAYNEQFF.

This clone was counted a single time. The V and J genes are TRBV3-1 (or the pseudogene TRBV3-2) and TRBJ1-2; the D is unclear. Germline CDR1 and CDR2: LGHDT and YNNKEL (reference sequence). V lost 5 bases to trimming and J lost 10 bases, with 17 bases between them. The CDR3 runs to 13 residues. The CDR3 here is CASSYNGERFYTF. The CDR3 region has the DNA TGTGCCAGCAGCTACAACGGGGAGAGATTCTACACCTTC.

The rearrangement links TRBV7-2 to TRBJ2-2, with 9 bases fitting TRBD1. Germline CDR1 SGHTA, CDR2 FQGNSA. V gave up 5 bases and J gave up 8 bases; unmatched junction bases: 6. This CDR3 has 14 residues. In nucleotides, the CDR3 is TGTGCCAGCAGCCTGGACAGGGGAGGAGGGGAGCTGTTTTTT. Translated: CASSLDRGGGELFF.

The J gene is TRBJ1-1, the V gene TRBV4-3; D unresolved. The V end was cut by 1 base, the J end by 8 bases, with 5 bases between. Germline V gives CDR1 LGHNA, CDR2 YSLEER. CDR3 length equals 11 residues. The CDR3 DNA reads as TGCGCCAGCAGCCAAGGAGGGGAAGCTTTCTTT. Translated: CASSQGGEAFF.

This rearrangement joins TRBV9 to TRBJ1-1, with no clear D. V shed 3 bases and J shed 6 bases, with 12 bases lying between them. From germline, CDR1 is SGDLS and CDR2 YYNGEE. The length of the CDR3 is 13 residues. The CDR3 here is CASSAEGWAEAFF. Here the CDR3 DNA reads TGTGCCAGCAGCGCGGAGGGATGGGCTGAAGCTTTCTTT. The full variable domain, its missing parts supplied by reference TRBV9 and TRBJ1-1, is DSGVTQTPKHLITATGQRVTLRCSPRSGDLSVYWYQQSLDQGLQFLIQYYNGEERAKGNILERFSAQQFPDLHSELNLSSLELGDSALYFCASSAEGWAEAFFGQGTRLTVV.

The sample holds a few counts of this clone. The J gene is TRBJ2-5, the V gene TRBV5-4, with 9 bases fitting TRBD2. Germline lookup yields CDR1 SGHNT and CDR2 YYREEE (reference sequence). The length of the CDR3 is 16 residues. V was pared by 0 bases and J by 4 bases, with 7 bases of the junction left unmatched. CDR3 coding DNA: TGTGCCAGCAGCTTGGTCGGGACTAGCTACTCAGAGACCCAGTACTTC. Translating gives CASSLVGTSYSETQYF.